Listed below are T cell receptor beta chains from one sample, sequenced in a study of blood T cell repertoires in COVID-19. TCRdb's table, derived via immunoSEQ multiplex PCR, lists solely in-frame clones and lacks some. The repertoire holds 150,000 to 200,000 clones, with roughly 87% as singletons. The sample comprised peripheral blood. The receptors originated from a man in his 60s with active or convalescent COVID-19. Both conserved end residues are part of each CDR3. The order of the fields is V gene, J gene, CDR3 protein.

TRBV18	TRBJ2-3	CASSPLKRGNTDTQYF
TRBV6-1	TRBJ2-1	CASSEVSFDEQFF
TRBV5-6	TRBJ2-7	CASSLRNRVYEQYF
TRBV4-1	TRBJ1-5	CASSQAGGMQPQHF
TRBV6-5	TRBJ2-5	CASSYGGASETQYF
TRBV29-1	TRBJ1-4	CSAQGPAEKLFF
TRBV18	TRBJ1-2	CASSYNSYYGYTF
TRBV7-9	TRBJ2-5	CASSFGEASGPGETQYF
TRBV6-6	TRBJ2-3	CASSLGGTYTDTQYF
TRBV18	TRBJ1-1	CASSPVRQGNMNTEAFF
TRBV7-9	TRBJ1-1	CASSFAPDTEAFF
TRBV7-9	TRBJ2-3	CASSSGRGGTDTQYF
TRBV6-1	TRBJ2-7	CASSEADSYEQYF
TRBV30	TRBJ1-6	CAWRTATLLHF
TRBV9	TRBJ2-1	CASSQGWTSGGVDQFF
TRBV12-3/TRBV12-4	TRBJ2-5	CASSPGRRETQYF
TRBV2	TRBJ2-5	CASSEGGERETQYF
TRBV12-3/TRBV12-4	TRBJ1-2	CASSLTGRDGYTF
TRBV29-1	TRBJ1-1	CSVEEGTGKMNTEAFF
TRBV7-9	TRBJ2-5	CASSLGQGARETQYF
TRBV19	TRBJ1-2	CASSARQGEGYGYTF
TRBV5-1	TRBJ2-7	CASSTTGPTYEQYF
TRBV24-1	TRBJ2-1	CATSTSGGLNEQFF
TRBV2	TRBJ1-1	CASSTGTGGLAFF
TRBV5-1	TRBJ1-2	CASSLVAGGDYGYTF